Given below is one T cell receptor (beta chain) in context. The antigen this receptor binds is unknown. Base quality data are lacking; no much larger clone is found one base away. From cysteine to phenylalanine, the CDR3 is 16 amino acids long. The entry retains the CDR3 DNA only, 48 bases that are in frame from base 1. Reading the germline V gene (reference sequence) gives CDR1 SGHKS and CDR2 YYEKEE. V and J are truncated by 0 bases and 2 bases respectively, leaving an intervening sequence of 14 bases. Two independent genomic DNA replicates were amplified for each sample, with around 0.5 ug used for blood and around 1.5 ug for tumor or normal breast. Following the manufacturer's instructions, the ImmunoSeq Intro kit was used to carry out TCRB sequencing on genomic DNA. Multiplex PCR ran about 31 cycles with proprietary primers and spike-in control sequences for absolute quantification. Single-end 150-bp reads were used to sequence an 87-bp fragment spanning the CDR3 and the flanking V and J genes. Seven samples, with two replicates for each sample, were multiplexed per lane of an Illumina MiSeq using version 3.0 chemistry. The original methods were these. Raw data were processed by the vendor's proprietary pipeline, with both replicates merged into one result per sample. Productive rearrangements sharing the V-gene family, CDR3 amino acid sequence and J-gene segment were defined as clonotypes. To compute clonality, the normalized Shannon entropy (Pielou evenness) of TCRB abundances was subtracted from 1. To estimate T cell density, the total number of templates was divided by the number of input cells, which was inferred from the amount of DNA input. Recon, run with its default parameters, was used to estimate overall repertoire diversity and clonality. A clonotype was considered tumor-enriched if its abundance in tumor exceeded 0.1% and was at least 32-fold higher than its abundance in normal breast. This is the immuneACCESS table as TCRdb keeps it, with only in-frame sequences that have V and J called. A part of the clones is gone; compared with another copy, unresolved V genes explain less than half, and the rest is unexplained. The V and J calls and clone size are taken from that table; D and trimming were inferred from the DNA. Here the sample has about 72,000 clones; roughly three quarters occur a single time. The ten largest clonotypes hold 3.5% of the sample.

The study profiled bulk TCR beta-chain repertoires in matched peripheral blood, tumor and adjacent normal breast tissue taken from approximately 15 patients with early-stage breast cancer. Before surgery, roughly 4.5-11 mL of whole blood was collected into EDTA tubes and then processed within 2 hours. Ficoll-Paque centrifugation in SepMate-50 tubes was used to isolate peripheral blood mononuclear cells. PBMCs were cryopreserved in aliquots of roughly 1.8 to 4 million cells in approximately 90% FBS with about 10% DMSO and kept in liquid nitrogen. The Qiagen AllPrep DNA/RNA Mini kit was used for genomic DNA extraction. This sample is drawn from a study of early stage breast cancer tumors (dated by TCRdb to about 2017). Broadly, across the study: Of the roughly 17 invasive breast tumors, about a dozen were found to be estrogen receptor-positive, progesterone receptor-positive and HER2-negative. On average, each sample had about 10-fold read coverage. Of the roughly twelve ER+/PR+/HER2- tumors, eight were classified as invasive ductal carcinomas and four as invasive lobular carcinomas. Across all samples, some 2.8 million templates representing under 1.3 million unique clonotypes were detected. Beyond this particular receptor, the publication reports: Greater similarity was observed between blood and normal breast repertoires than between blood and tumor repertoires, and tumor was distinguished from normal in about 85% of the 16 patients when each tissue was compared with blood. Enriched TCRB sequences shared across patients were mostly commonly generated sequences, unlikely to play an important role in the tumor microenvironment. Sequencing bulk genomic DNA from unsorted cells could not capture chain pairing or functional markers like CD4, CD8 and FOXP3. The small cohort size prevented analysis by tumor subtype. Compared with adjacent normal breast tissue, tumors had higher clonality and around 2.5-fold greater T cell density.

The sequenced material came from blood. The sequence derives from a person in their sixties with breast cancer. The rearranged chain carries TRBV5-5 and TRBJ2-5, and perhaps TRBD2 as D gene, on 6 matching bases. The nucleotide sequence reads TGTGCCAGCAGCTTGGTGGAGGGGCAGGGACAAGAGACCCAGTACTTC. This encodes CASSLVEGQGQETQYF.